Shown below are 15 T cell receptor beta chains from a single sample sequenced in a study of blood T cell repertoires in COVID-19. The data were produced by immunoSEQ multiplex PCR, yet TCRdb's version contains in-frame clones alone and is incomplete. The table records about 55,000 clones, approximately 82% of them present only once. Sample: peripheral blood. The receptors originated from a human donor in a cohort sampled during active or convalescent COVID-19.

The chain joins TRBV11-2 to TRBJ2-1, with D possibly matching TRBD1 (5 bases). The ends were cut back, 2 bases at V and 6 bases at J, with 14 bases in the middle. In germline, CDR1 is SGHAT, CDR2 FQNNGV. The CDR3 spans 15 residues. The chain's CDR3 is CASSLSRAPSNEQFF. CDR3 bases: TGTGCCAGCAGCTTAAGCAGGGCCCCTAGCAATGAGCAGTTCTTC.

The chain recombines TRBV4-3 with TRBJ1-2; D might be TRBD1 (6 bases). The CDR3 sequence is 16 residues long. V lost 0 bases and J lost 4, with 15 bases in between. Germline CDR1 reads LGHNA; CDR2 reads YSLEER. CDR3 sequence (DNA): TGCGCCAGCAGCCAAGATCCCCGGGACATGTCCTATGGCTACACCTTC. Its protein is CASSQDPRDMSYGYTF.

The chain combines TRBV7-2 with TRBJ1-4; TRBD1 aligns across 7 bases. The J segment lost 6 bases and the V segment lost 5 bases, leaving 9 bases of the junction unmatched. The V gene's germline CDR1 is SGHTA and CDR2 FQGNSA. The CDR3 consists of 15 residues. This CDR3 is CASSPRQGRDEKLFF. CDR3 DNA sequence: TGTGCCAGCAGCCCCAGACAGGGCAGGGATGAAAAACTGTTTTTT.

The chain's CDR3 is CASNQGGVTDTQYF. The CDR3 bases are TGCGCCAGCAACCAAGGGGGAGTCACAGATACGCAGTATTTT. The V gene is TRBV10-2, the J gene TRBJ2-3; D may be TRBD1 (6 bases). Germline lookup yields CDR1 WSHSY and CDR2 SAAADI. This CDR3 spans 14 amino acids. V gave up 7 bases and J gave up 2 bases, with 13 bases separating them.

This chain connects TRBV7-2 to TRBJ1-5, with D uncertain. V was clipped by 3 bases and J by 8 bases, with 11 bases between them. Per germline, CDR1 SGHTA and CDR2 FQGNSA. The CDR3 runs to 13 residues. The CDR3 DNA reads as TGTGCCAGCAGCTTCAACGGGGTTGAGCCCCAGCATTTT. Translated, it gives CASSFNGVEPQHF.

The rearrangement joins TRBV5-3 to TRBJ1-2, with 10 bases aligning to TRBD1. TRBV5-3 belongs to the ORF category, with a function that is uncertain. This CDR3 comprises 15 residues. The trim removed 0 bases at V and 8 bases at J, leaving 7 bases unmatched. The DNA for the CDR3 is TGTGCCAGAAGCTTGGCCGACAGGGGGCGCAGGGGCTACACCTTC. Translated, it gives CARSLADRGRRGYTF.

V usage is TRBV7-9 and J usage is TRBJ2-5; maybe TRBD2 (6 bases). The length of the CDR3 is 15 residues. The ends were cut back, 2 bases at V and 1 base at J, with 11 bases in the middle. CDR1 SEHNR and CDR2 FQNEAQ come from the germline V gene (reference sequence). CDR3 region: CASSLSALAQETQYF. The CDR3 DNA reads TGTGCCAGCAGCTTAAGCGCACTAGCCCAAGAGACCCAGTACTTC. Full variable domain (missing parts from reference TRBV7-9 and TRBJ2-5): DTGVSQNPRHKITKRGQNVTFRCDPISEHNRLYWYRQTLGQGPEFLTYFQNEAQLEKSRLLSDRFSAERPKGSFSTLEIQRTEQGDSAMYLCASSLSALAQETQYFGPGTRLLVL.

The chain joins TRBV19 to TRBJ1-1; weak D call: TRBD1 (5 bases). The CDR3 spans 12 residues. Looked up from germline, CDR1 is LNHDA and CDR2 is SQIVND (reference sequence). V shed 10 bases and J shed 3 bases, with 12 bases lying between them. For the CDR3, the DNA is TGTGCCACCCGGTGGGGCGACACTGAAGCTTTCTTT. Translated, it gives CATRWGDTEAFF.

The rearrangement joins TRBV19 to TRBJ1-4; 9 bases match TRBD1. Germline V CDR1 and CDR2: LNHDA, SQIVND (reference sequence). Unmatched junction bases numbered 7, after V lost 3 bases and J lost 5 bases. The CDR3 contains 16 residues. The CDR3 coding sequence is TGTGCCAGTAGTATGGAACCCGGGACAGGGAATGAAAAACTGTTTTTT. It translates to CASSMEPGTGNEKLFF.

Here the CDR3 reads CASSQVMTGGSPNEQFF. CDR3 DNA sequence: TGCGCCAGCAGCCAAGTTATGACGGGGGGCTCCCCCAATGAGCAGTTCTTC. The gene calls are TRBV4-1 and TRBJ2-1; D is possibly TRBD2 (7 bases). Germline V gene data show CDR1 as MGHRA and CDR2 as YSYEKL. The CDR3 totals 17 residues. Trimming left V 1 base short and J 6 bases short, with 19 bases between.

A few counts support this clone. The genes are TRBV27 and TRBJ2-5; TRBD2 agrees at 7 bases. Germline V gene data show CDR1 as MNHEY and CDR2 as SMNVEV (reference sequence). With V trimmed by 2 bases and J by 2 bases, 11 bases remained unmatched. The CDR3 contains 17 residues. This CDR3 reads CASSLTAPSGQQETQYF. The DNA of the CDR3 is TGTGCCAGCAGTTTAACAGCGCCTAGCGGACAACAAGAGACCCAGTACTTC.

V usage is TRBV3-1 (or the pseudogene TRBV3-2) and J usage is TRBJ2-4; D may be TRBD2 (5 bases). Germline CDR1 is LGHDT and CDR2 is YNNKEL (reference sequence). The CDR3 has 16 residues. V lost 0 bases and J 3 bases, leaving 12 bases between the germline ends. In nucleotides, the CDR3 is TGTGCCAGCAGCCAAGAGCGGGTTTCGGGCAAAAACATTCAGTACTTC. Translation: CASSQERVSGKNIQYF.

The chain combines TRBV4-3 with TRBJ1-2, with TRBD1 matching 7 bases. The CDR3 is 13 residues long. The germline V gene has CDR1 LGHNA and CDR2 YSLEER. Losses at the gene ends were 0 bases for V and 5 bases for J; bases not matched to a gene: 0. CDR3 coding DNA: TGCGCCAGCAGCCAAGAGGGACAGTATGGCTACACCTTC. Its translation: CASSQEGQYGYTF.

This rearrangement joins TRBV5-1 to TRBJ2-2; TRBD2 aligns across 9 bases. Germline CDR1 is SGHRS and CDR2 is YFSETQ. J lost 0 bases, V lost 1 base, and 7 bases had no gene match. The CDR3 totals 18 residues. CDR3 DNA: TGCGCCAGCAGCTTGAGAGTAGCGGGGGCCACGAACACCGGGGAGCTGTTTTTT. Encoded protein: CASSLRVAGATNTGELFF.

This chain joins TRBV7-9 and TRBJ2-3; the D gene is possibly TRBD2 (6 bases). Germline V gives CDR1 SEHNR, CDR2 FQNEAQ (reference sequence). The germline V and J ends were trimmed by 1 base and 0 bases, with 11 bases remaining between them. The CDR3 sequence is 16 residues long. The DNA for the CDR3 is TGTGCCAGCAGCTTAGGTAGGGGAGGCAGCACAGATACGCAGTATTTT. This translates into CASSLGRGGSTDTQYF.